This T cell receptor beta chain derives from a study of CD8 T cells in Susac syndrome. RNA amounts of roughly 0.45 to 1 ug underwent reverse transcription with random hexamers. MiXCR, run by TCRdb on the immunoSEQ multiplex PCR reads, gives a single entry per CDR3 protein. This repertoire shows about 200,000 distinct CDR3 sequences, under 97% found once; its top ten account for about 0.093%. There are 14 residues in the CDR3. Trimming cost V 1 base and J 1 base, with 5 bases left between them. The germline V gene has CDR1 LGHDT and CDR2 YNNKEL (reference sequence). The sample consisted of CD4+ T cells from PBMCs. V is TRBV3-1 and J is TRBJ1-5; D remains ambiguous. This sequence was found in a human donor with multiple sclerosis. In DNA form, the CDR3 reads TGTGCCAGCAGCCAAGGAAAGAGCAATCAGCCCCAGCATTTT. Protein product: CASSQGKSNQPQHF.